Presented here are 25 T cell receptor beta chains from one specimen sequenced in a study of glioma-infiltrating T cells. The iRepertoire nested amplicon-rescue multiplex PCR amplified TCR alpha and beta CDR3s from RNA. TCRdb redid the calling of the multiplex PCR reads with MiXCR, one entry per CDR3 protein. The sample yields under 200,000 distinct CDR3 sequences, more than 35% seen once. Sequenced: glioma tissue, nonneoplastic brain tissue, or PBMCs (not recorded which). All receptors derive from a human donor with low-grade glioma or glioblastoma, undergoing nonglioma brain surgery, or in good health (not recorded which).

This clonotype was counted at least ten times. V and J are TRBV2 and TRBJ2-7; D may be TRBD2 (5 bases). V was cut by 6 bases and J by 0 bases, with 9 bases left in between. Germline V CDR1 and CDR2: SNHLY, FYNNEI. The CDR3 has 13 residues. For the CDR3, the DNA is TGTGCCAGCAGGGACTGGTACTCCTACGAGCAGTACTTC. The encoded protein is CASRDWYSYEQYF.

The CDR3 bases are TGTGCCAGTATGGGACAGCAAAATCAGCCCCAGCATTTT. This gives the protein CASMGQQNQPQHF. This chain joins TRBV19 and TRBJ1-5, with TRBD1 identical over 7 bases. In germline, CDR1 is LNHDA, CDR2 SQIVND (reference sequence). The CDR3 has 13 residues. Trimming cost V 7 bases and J 4 bases; bases outside gene matches: 4.

As concerns this clonotype: This CDR3 fails to terminate in the conserved phenylalanine or tryptophan, so it likely reflects a read error. CDR3 sequence: CASSHSAGQINSPLHV. CDR3 DNA sequence: TGTGCCAGCAGTCACTCCGCGGGACAGATAAATTCACCCCTCCACGTT. This chain uses TRBV27 with TRBJ1-6, with 7 bases that match TRBD1. CDR1 is MNHEY and CDR2 is SMNVEV in the germline V gene (reference sequence). The length of the CDR3 is 16 residues. V lost 5 bases, J lost 7 bases, and 11 bases stayed unmatched.

The rearrangement uses TRBV7-6 and TRBJ1-5; D possibly corresponds to TRBD1 (5 bases). Germline values: CDR1 SGHVS, CDR2 FNYEAQ. Trimming pared 5 bases from V and 2 bases from J, leaving 10 bases between. This CDR3 comprises 14 residues. CDR3 DNA: TGTGCCAGCAGCCCGGGACCCGGCAATCAGCCCCAGCATTTT. Translating gives CASSPGPGNQPQHF.

This clonotype was seen at least ten times. The V and J genes are TRBV10-1 and TRBJ1-2; 7 positions match TRBD1. V dropped 5 bases and J dropped 8; count of bases not matched to a gene: 11. Germline V gene lookup returns CDR1 WNHNN and CDR2 SYGVQD (reference sequence). CDR3 size: 14 residues. This chain's CDR3 is CASSPDRTVGGYTF. CDR3 DNA: TGCGCCAGCAGTCCGGACAGGACAGTAGGCGGCTACACCTTC.

In regard to this clonotype: A single base separates this from a much larger clone, so it may be a read error. The rearrangement uses TRBV6-1 and TRBJ2-1; no clear D. This CDR3 comprises 15 residues. In germline, CDR1 is MNHNS, CDR2 SASEGT. The CDR3 coding sequence is TGTCCCAGCAGTCGACCAACGAACTCCTACAATGAGCAGTTCTTC. Its translation: CPSSRPTNSYNEQFF.

This clonotype was counted at least ten times. The gene calls are TRBV2 and TRBJ2-1, with no clear D. Trimming left V 1 base short and J 10 bases short, with 5 bases between. This CDR3 region has 11 residues. The germline gives CDR1 SNHLY, CDR2 FYNNEI. The CDR3 sequence is CASSEEIEQFF. The CDR3 DNA is TGTGCCAGCAGTGAAGAAATAGAGCAGTTCTTC.

Comments on this clonotype: This may come from a read error, since a much larger clone is one base off. The J gene is TRBJ2-1, the V gene TRBV6-1; tentatively, D is TRBD1 (6 bases). CDR3 size: 14 residues. V lost 5 bases and J 7 bases, leaving 15 bases between the germline ends. Germline-derived CDR1 and CDR2 are MNHNS and SASEGT. The DNA of the CDR3 is TGTGCCAGCAGTCCAACGCCCAGGGGAAATGAGCAGTTCTTC. Amino acid sequence: CASSPTPRGNEQFF.

The table lists this clonotype with a few counts. The V and J genes are TRBV19 and TRBJ2-1; no clear D gene. The germline CDR1 and CDR2 sequences are LNHDA and SQIVND (reference sequence). The CDR3 totals 13 residues. Trimming removed 4 bases from V and 5 bases from J, with 9 bases in between. CDR3 DNA: TGTGCCAGTAGTAAGGACCGCGACAATGAGCAGTTCTTC. It is translated as CASSKDRDNEQFF.

With regard to this clonotype: A read error is possible here, since a much larger clone lies one base away. This CDR3 is CASSADGRSTDTQYF. The CDR3 DNA follows: TGTGCCAGCAGCGCGGACGGAAGAAGCACAGATACGCAGTATTTT. The J gene is TRBJ2-3, the V gene TRBV6-2 or TRBV6-3; D remains ambiguous. Germline assignment: CDR1 MNHEY and CDR2 SVGEGT. The V end lost 6 bases, the J end lost 0 bases, and 13 bases lay between the germline ends. This CDR3 has 15 residues.

This clonotype was seen many times. This chain uses TRBV6-6 with TRBJ2-1, with a weak D call TRBD2 (6 bases). Germline-derived CDR1 and CDR2 are MNHNY and SVGAGI (reference sequence). The germline V and J ends were trimmed by 2 bases and 7 bases, with 15 bases remaining between them. This CDR3 contains 15 residues. CDR3 coding DNA: TGTGCCAGCAGTTACCGCTTGGCAGGGACTAATGAGCAGTTCTTC. Translation gives CASSYRLAGTNEQFF.

As to this clonotype: It may be a read error: a sequence one base away is much more abundant. The chain links TRBV7-2 to TRBJ2-7; TRBD1 might be the D (5 bases). The V and J ends lost 1 base and 0 bases respectively, with 10 bases between them. Germline V lookup: CDR1 SGHTA, CDR2 FQGNSA. The CDR3 has 15 residues. CDR3 coding DNA: TGTGCCAGCAGCTTAGGGGGCTGGAGCTCCTACGAGCAGTACTTC. Amino acid sequence: CASSLGGWSSYEQYF.

This clonotype was found many times. V is TRBV28 and J is TRBJ2-3, with D hard to call. CDR1 and CDR2 (germline): MDHEN, SYDVKM. V was cut by 7 bases and J by 0 bases, with 11 bases left in between. CDR3 length: 14 residues. The CDR3 sequence: CASKGSPSTDTQYF. The DNA of the CDR3 is TGTGCCAGCAAGGGAAGTCCTAGCACAGATACGCAGTATTTT.

The sample holds many counts of this clonotype. The chain recombines TRBV28 with TRBJ1-1, with D perhaps TRBD1 (5 bases). The V gene lost 10 bases and the J gene lost 10 bases, with 28 bases spanning the gap. The CDR3 sequence is 15 residues long. CDR1 is MDHEN and CDR2 is SYDVKM in the germline V gene. CDR3 in DNA: TGTGCCATTTTTACCCTCGGCCGGGGGGATTTTGTAGCTTTCTTT. The encoded protein is CAIFTLGRGDFVAFF.

Concerning this clonotype: It is likely a read error, because the conserved phenylalanine at the end of the CDR3 is missing. This chain connects TRBV12-3 or TRBV12-4 to TRBJ1-5, with D hard to call. The CDR3 length is 12 residues. The V end was cut by 3 bases, the J end by 10 bases, with 10 bases between. The DNA of the CDR3 is TGTGCCAGCAGTTTGTTGGGTCAACCCCAGCATTTA. This gives the protein CASSLLGQPQHL.

This clonotype was observed a handful of times. The rearrangement joins TRBV12-3 or TRBV12-4 to TRBJ1-2; D remains ambiguous. Trimming shortened V by 4 bases and J by 8 bases, and 17 bases separated the two germline ends. The CDR3 covers 14 residues. CDR3 region: CASSSRTGFGGYTF. CDR3 DNA: TGTGCCAGCAGTTCTCGGACGGGGTTCGGGGGCTACACCTTC.

Regarding this clonotype: A read error may be the cause here, since a much bigger clone is one base away. J is TRBJ2-1 and V is TRBV20-1; TRBD2 aligns across 8 bases. The CDR3 runs to 16 residues. V lost 7 bases and J lost 6; bases outside the gene matches: 17. From germline, CDR1 is DFQATT and CDR2 SNEGSKA (reference sequence). The CDR3: CSGLRSGIAGFNEQFF. The CDR3 DNA reads as TGCAGTGGATTAAGATCGGGAATAGCGGGATTCAATGAGCAGTTCTTC.

About this clonotype itself: A clone one base away is much larger, so this may be a read error. This chain connects TRBV18 to TRBJ2-3, with a tentative D call TRBD1 (7 bases). The V gene's germline CDR1 is KGHSH and CDR2 LQKENI. V lost 3 bases and J lost 0, with 13 bases in between. The length of the CDR3 is 16 residues. Written as DNA, the CDR3 is TGTGCCAGCTCACCCGGGGGACAGAAGAGCACAGATACGCAGTATTTT. This encodes CASSPGGQKSTDTQYF.

The sample holds one count of this clonotype. At one end, the junction sequence differs from germline, possibly due to a read error. The gene calls are TRBV5-1 and TRBJ2-1; no definite D call. The CDR3 runs to 15 residues. The V gene's germline CDR1 is SGHRS and CDR2 YFSETQ. CDR3 sequence reads: CASSPSFSSNNEQFF. The CDR3, as DNA: TGCGCCAGCAGCCCCTCGTTTAGCTCCAACAATGAGCAGTTCTTC.

A note on this clonotype: A much larger clone differs by one base, so this may be a read error. The chain employs TRBV3-1 and TRBJ1-5, with D unclear. The CDR3 runs to 15 residues. The V end was cut by 6 bases, the J end by 10 bases, with 22 bases between. Germline CDR1 LGHDT, CDR2 YNNKEL (reference sequence). The CDR3 DNA sequence: TGTGCCAGCAGTCCAAGCATTTCGAAATTTCACCCCCAGCATTTT. Its protein product is CASSPSISKFHPQHF.

In the case of this clonotype: A much larger clone differs by one base, so this may be a read error. The CDR3 loop is CASTQVSSPNQPQHF. The CDR3 DNA is TGCGCCAGCACCCAAGTTTCCAGTCCCAATCAGCCCCAGCATTTT. The chain recombines TRBV4-1 with TRBJ1-5; unclear D gene. CDR1 and CDR2 from the germline V gene are MGHRA and YSYEKL. This CDR3 is 15 amino acids long.

This clonotype was seen ten or more times. The chain uses TRBV6-1 and TRBJ1-2, with TRBD1 matching over 12 bases. The CDR3 extends over 18 amino acids. J lost 2 bases, V lost 4 bases, and 11 bases had no gene match. The germline gives CDR1 MNHNS, CDR2 SASEGT. CDR3 DNA: TGTGCCAGCAGTGGGGGAATGGGACAGGGGGCAGTGAACTATGGCTACACCTTC. The encoded protein is CASSGGMGQGAVNYGYTF.

With respect to this clonotype: A much larger clone differs from this one at a single base, so this may be a read error. V and J are TRBV12-3 or TRBV12-4 and TRBJ1-1; perhaps TRBD1 as D (6 bases). This CDR3 has 16 amino acids. The CDR3 sequence: CASSFGTGLRNAEAFF. In DNA form, the CDR3 reads TGTGCCAGCAGTTTTGGAACAGGGTTAAGGAACGCTGAAGCTTTCTTT.

Regarding this clonotype: With a much larger clone just one base away, this may be a read error. The chain has TRBV20-1 and TRBJ2-2; D is undetermined. The ends were cut back, 4 bases at V and 9 bases at J, with 15 bases in the middle. The CDR3 sequence is 13 residues long. Germline lookup yields CDR1 DFQATT and CDR2 SNEGSKA (reference sequence). CDR3 in amino acids: CSAIKSETWELFF. The CDR3 coding sequence is TGCAGTGCTATAAAATCAGAGACCTGGGAGCTGTTTTTT.

The CDR3 reads CASSSRGGDTQYF. The DNA of the CDR3 is TGTGCCAGCAGCTCGCGGGGGGGAGATACGCAGTATTTT. The chain combines TRBV7-2 with TRBJ2-3, with TRBD2 identical over 9 bases. From germline, CDR1 is SGHTA and CDR2 FQGNSA. The CDR3 totals 13 residues. Losses at the gene ends were 4 bases for V and 5 bases for J; bases not matched to a gene: 1. Full variable domain (rest looked up from reference TRBV7-2 and TRBJ2-3): GAGVSQSPSNKVTEKGKDVELRCDPISGHTALYWYRQSLGQGLEFLIYFQGNSAPDKSGLPSDRFSAERTGGSVSTLTIQRTQQEDSAVYLCASSSRGGDTQYFGPGTRLTVL.